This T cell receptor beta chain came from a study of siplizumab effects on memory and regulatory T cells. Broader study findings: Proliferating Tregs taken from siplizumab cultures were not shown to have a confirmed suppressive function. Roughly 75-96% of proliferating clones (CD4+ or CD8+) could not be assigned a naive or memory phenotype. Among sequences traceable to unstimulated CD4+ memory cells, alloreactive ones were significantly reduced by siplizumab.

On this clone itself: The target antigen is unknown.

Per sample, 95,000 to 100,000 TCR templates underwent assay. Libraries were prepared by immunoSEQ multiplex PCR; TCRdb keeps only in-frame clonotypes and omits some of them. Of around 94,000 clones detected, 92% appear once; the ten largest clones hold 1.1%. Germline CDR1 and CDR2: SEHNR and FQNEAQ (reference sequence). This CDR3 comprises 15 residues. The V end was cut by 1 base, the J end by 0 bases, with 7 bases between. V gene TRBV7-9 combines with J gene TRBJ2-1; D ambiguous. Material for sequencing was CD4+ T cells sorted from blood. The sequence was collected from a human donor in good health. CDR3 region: CASSLVTASYNEQFF. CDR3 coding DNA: TGTGCCAGCAGCTTAGTTACGGCCTCCTACAATGAGCAGTTCTTC.